This T cell receptor (beta chain) comes out of a study of early T cells in non-severe SARS-CoV-2 infection. Study background: Alpha and beta chains were unpaired, from unsorted whole-blood bulk RNA. The study's findings and limits: VDJdb matching skewed toward anti-spike CD8 responses, missing private and CD4 specificities.

This clonotype showed up just a few times. Antigen unknown. The ends lost 5 bases at V and 0 bases at J; junction bases unmatched: 8. CDR3 length: 18 residues. From germline, CDR1 is SGHTA and CDR2 FQGTGA. Molecules of cDNA were individually given unique molecular identifiers that were attached to them. TCRdb used MiXCR to reprocess the 5' RACE reads, holding one entry per CDR3 protein. The data contain about 26,000 distinct CDR3 sequences, 4.5% to 5.5% of them singletons. The rearrangement uses TRBV7-3 and TRBJ2-6, with 9 bases matching TRBD1. The receptor's source is an adult who was a healthcare worker with PCR-confirmed SARS-CoV-2 infection or an uninfected control (not recorded which). Sequenced sample: whole blood. Here the CDR3 reads CASSPRDRESSGANVLTF. The CDR3 DNA reads TGTGCCAGCAGCCCCCGGGACAGGGAAAGCTCTGGGGCCAACGTCCTGACTTTC.